The sequence of this T cell receptor (beta chain) was determined in a study of OX40 agonist ivuxolimab in advanced cancers. CDR1 LNHDA and CDR2 SQIVND come from the germline V gene (reference sequence). This CDR3 has 15 amino acids. V was trimmed by 6 bases and J by 0 bases, leaving 11 bases between them. Using immunoSEQ multiplex PCR, the repertoire was profiled, and TCRdb retains in-frame clones only, with some absent. Seen here are around 64,000 clones, 70% to 90% observed once, and the top ten hold 1.3%. The source was CD4+ or CD8+ T cells sorted from blood, collected in a trial of the OX40 agonist ivuxolimab. The clonotype was recovered from an adult with an advanced solid tumor such as melanoma, head and neck, liver or kidney cancer. The chain employs TRBV19 and TRBJ1-4, with D perhaps matching TRBD1 (6 bases). CDR3 coding DNA: TGTGCCAGTAGCAACAGGGTTGCAACTAATGAAAAACTGTTTTTT. It codes for CASSNRVATNEKLFF.